The 11 T cell receptor beta chains reported below all come from one sample, sequenced in a study of T cell responses to AZD1222 COVID-19 vaccine. This table comes from immunoSEQ multiplex PCR, and its TCRdb copy is limited to in-frame clones, with some not included. The sample carries 90,000 to 120,000 clones, roughly nine tenths recorded once. The sample in question was peripheral blood, obtained on day 0 of AZD1222 vaccination. The receptors stem from an adult in good health.

V gene TRBV28 combines with J gene TRBJ2-2; 11 nucleotides line up with TRBD2. This CDR3 region has 16 residues. Trimming took 1 base from V and 9 from J; bases not matched to a gene: 7. Germline loops: CDR1 MDHEN, CDR2 SYDVKM. CDR3 sequence (DNA): TGTGCCAGCAGTTTATCCCCTAGCGGGGGGCACCGGGAGCTGTTTTTT. Residues: CASSLSPSGGHRELFF.

This rearrangement joins TRBV6-6 to TRBJ1-1; D is uncertain. V lost 3 bases, J lost 1 base, and 12 bases lay in between. The CDR3 sequence is 15 residues long. Germline assignment: CDR1 MNHNY and CDR2 SVGAGI (reference sequence). The CDR3: CASSYGKRSNTEAFF. The CDR3 region has the DNA TGTGCCAGCAGTTATGGGAAAAGGTCGAACACTGAAGCTTTCTTT.

The CDR3 sequence is CASSYNAGQPQHF. DNA of the CDR3: TGTGCCAGCAGTTACAATGCCGGCCAGCCCCAGCATTTT. The chain uses TRBV6-5 and TRBJ1-5; D remains unclear. The germline V gene has CDR1 MNHEY and CDR2 SVGAGI. The germline V and J ends were trimmed by 2 bases and 7 bases, with 9 bases remaining between them. The CDR3 contains 13 residues.

The chain links TRBV7-3 to TRBJ1-6, with D hard to call. The V gene lost 0 bases and the J gene lost 5 bases, with 5 bases spanning the gap. In germline, CDR1 is SGHTA, CDR2 FQGTGA. This CDR3 has 14 amino acids. The DNA for the CDR3 is TGTGCCAGCAGCTTAACGCCGGATAATTCACCCCTCCACTTT. This codes for CASSLTPDNSPLHF.

The genes are TRBV6-1 and TRBJ1-2; D unclear. The CDR3 runs to 12 residues. Germline-derived CDR1 and CDR2 are MNHNS and SASEGT. Trimming stripped 2 bases from V and 3 bases from J, with 4 bases between. The CDR3 DNA is TGTGCCAGCAGTGAACCGGACTATGGCTACACCTTC. Residues: CASSEPDYGYTF.

V usage is TRBV2 and J usage is TRBJ2-7; D gene unclear. The CDR3 loop spans 12 amino acids. Germline CDR1 is SNHLY and CDR2 is FYNNEI. CDR3 coding DNA: TGTGCTGGCAGCCTCCCTCCGAGCGAGCAGTACTTC. The encoded protein is CAGSLPPSEQYF.

This chain joins TRBV6-5 and TRBJ2-7; a possible D gene is TRBD2 (6 bases). The CDR3 runs 15 residues. Per the germline V gene, CDR1 is MNHEY and CDR2 is SVGAGI. With 6 bases removed from V and 4 bases from J, the gap between germline ends came to 19 bases. The DNA of the CDR3 is TGTGCCAGCAGAACCCCGGGACTCTCCAATTACGAGCAGTACTTC. It specifies CASRTPGLSNYEQYF.

This sequence joins TRBV5-1 and TRBJ2-7, with D perhaps being TRBD1 or TRBD2 (6 bases each). V lost 0 bases to trimming and J lost 1 base, with 11 bases between them. CDR1 is SGHRS, CDR2 YFSETQ, per germline. The CDR3 loop spans 15 amino acids. CDR3 coding DNA: TGCGCCAGCAGCTTGGCCCAGGGGAGGTCCTACGAGCAGTACTTC. This codes for CASSLAQGRSYEQYF.

This sequence joins TRBV5-1 and TRBJ1-5; a weak D match, TRBD1 (5 bases). CDR3 length: 16 amino acids. Per germline, CDR1 SGHRS and CDR2 YFSETQ. V was clipped by 0 bases and J by 0 bases, with 10 bases between them. This CDR3 is CASSLDGGNSNQPQHF. The CDR3 nucleotides are TGCGCCAGCAGCTTGGATGGGGGTAATAGCAATCAGCCCCAGCATTTT.

The J gene is TRBJ2-6, the V gene TRBV5-6; the D gene is possibly TRBD2 (6 bases). Looked up from germline, CDR1 is SGHDT and CDR2 is YYEEEE. The CDR3 runs to 15 residues. V was shortened by 4 bases and J by 5 bases, with 13 bases between the two germline ends. CDR3 amino acids: CASSPGLSRANVLTF. In nucleotides, the CDR3 is TGTGCCAGCAGCCCGGGACTCTCGAGGGCCAACGTCCTGACTTTC. The complete variable domain, with remaining parts taken from reference TRBV5-6 and TRBJ2-6, reads DAGVTQSPTHLIKTRGQQVTLRCSPKSGHDTVSWYQQALGQGPQFIFQYYEEEERQRGNFPDRFSGHQFPNYSSELNVNALLLGDSALYLCASSPGLSRANVLTFGAGSRLTVL.

This clone showed up just a few times. This chain links TRBV5-1 with TRBJ2-2; 12 bases line up with TRBD2. V was pared by 2 bases and J by 6 bases, with 2 bases of the junction left unmatched. Germline CDR1 reads SGHRS; CDR2 reads YFSETQ. CDR3 length equals 15 residues. The CDR3: CASSLLAGGSGELFF. DNA of the CDR3: TGCGCCAGCAGCTTACTAGCGGGAGGTTCCGGGGAGCTGTTTTTT.